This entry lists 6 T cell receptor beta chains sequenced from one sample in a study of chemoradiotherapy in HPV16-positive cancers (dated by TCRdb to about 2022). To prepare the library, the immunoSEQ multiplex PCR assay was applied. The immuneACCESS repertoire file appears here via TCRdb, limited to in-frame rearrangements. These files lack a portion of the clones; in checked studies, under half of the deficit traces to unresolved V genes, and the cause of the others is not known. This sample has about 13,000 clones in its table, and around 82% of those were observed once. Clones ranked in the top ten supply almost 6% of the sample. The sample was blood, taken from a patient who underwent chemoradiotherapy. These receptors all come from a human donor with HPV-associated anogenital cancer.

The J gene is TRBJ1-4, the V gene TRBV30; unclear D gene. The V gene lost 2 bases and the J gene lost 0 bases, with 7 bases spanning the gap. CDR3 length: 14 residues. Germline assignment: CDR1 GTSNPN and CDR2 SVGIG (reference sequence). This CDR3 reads CAWSSSATNEKLFF. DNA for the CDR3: TGTGCCTGGAGTTCCAGTGCAACTAATGAAAAACTGTTTTTT.

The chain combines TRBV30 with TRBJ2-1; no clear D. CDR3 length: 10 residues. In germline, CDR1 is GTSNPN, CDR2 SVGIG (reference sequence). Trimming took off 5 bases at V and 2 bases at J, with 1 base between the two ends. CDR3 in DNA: TGTGCCTGGGCCTACAATGAGCAGTTCTTC. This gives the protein CAWAYNEQFF.

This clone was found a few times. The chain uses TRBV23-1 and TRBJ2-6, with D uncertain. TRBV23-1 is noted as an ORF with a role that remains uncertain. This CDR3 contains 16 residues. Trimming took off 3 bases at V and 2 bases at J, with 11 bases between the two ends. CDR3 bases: TGCGCCAGCAGTCAGAGGAAGCCCGCTGGGGCCAACGTCCTGACTTTC. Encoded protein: CASSQRKPAGANVLTF.

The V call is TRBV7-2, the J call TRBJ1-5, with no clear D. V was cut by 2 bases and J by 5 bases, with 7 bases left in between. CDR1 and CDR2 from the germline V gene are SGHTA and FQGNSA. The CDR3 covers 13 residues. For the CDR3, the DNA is TGTGCCAGCAGCTTAACAGCTGATCAGCCCCAGCATTTT. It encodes CASSLTADQPQHF.

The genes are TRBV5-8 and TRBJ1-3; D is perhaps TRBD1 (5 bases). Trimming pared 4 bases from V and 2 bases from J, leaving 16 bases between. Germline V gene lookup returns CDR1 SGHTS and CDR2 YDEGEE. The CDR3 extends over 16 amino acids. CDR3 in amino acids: CASSNSFGGTGNTIYF. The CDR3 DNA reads TGTGCCAGCAGCAATTCCTTTGGGGGTACTGGAAACACCATATATTTT.

The CDR3 bases are TGTGCCAGCAGTGAAATTCCAGACACCGGGGAGCTGTTTTTT. Its protein is CASSEIPDTGELFF. V usage is TRBV2 and J usage is TRBJ2-2; D unresolved. CDR1 and CDR2 (germline): SNHLY, FYNNEI. CDR3 length: 14 residues. V lost 2 bases and J 3 bases, leaving 7 bases between the germline ends.